One and the same sample provided the 8 T cell receptor beta chains below, sequenced in a study of blood T cell repertoires in COVID-19. Assay used: immunoSEQ multiplex PCR; TCRdb lists only in-frame clones, some missing. The sample consists of about 230,000 clones, roughly 85% of them appearing once. Sequenced input: peripheral blood. The receptors were gathered from a woman aged 65 to 85 with active or convalescent COVID-19.

The chain carries TRBV28 and TRBJ2-7; 10 nucleotides align to TRBD2. The germline CDR1 and CDR2 sequences are MDHEN and SYDVKM. J lost 9 bases, V lost 3 bases, and 5 bases had no gene match. The CDR3 spans 13 residues. This CDR3 is CASSFRERGGQYF. The CDR3 nucleotides are TGTGCCAGCAGTTTTCGTGAGCGGGGGGGGCAGTACTTC.

The V and J genes are TRBV7-8 and TRBJ2-7; weak D call: TRBD2 (5 bases). Trimming took off 4 bases at V and 4 bases at J, with 11 bases between the two ends. Germline values: CDR1 SGHVS, CDR2 FQNEAQ. This CDR3 region has 13 residues. The DNA for the CDR3 is TGTGCCAGCAGCTCGCAAAGCGGTTACGAGCAGTACTTC. Translating gives CASSSQSGYEQYF.

This clone was seen only once. The V and J genes are TRBV29-1 and TRBJ2-3; no clear D. The CDR3 spans 11 residues. The germline V gene has CDR1 SQVTM and CDR2 ANQGSEA. Trimming took 0 bases from V and 14 from J, leaving 12 bases between them. CDR3: CSVEDVRSPYF. Here the CDR3 DNA reads TGCAGCGTTGAAGATGTGCGGAGTCCGTATTTT.

The V call is TRBV28, the J call TRBJ1-5, with D unresolved. Germline CDR1 MDHEN, CDR2 SYDVKM. CDR3 size: 13 residues. Trimming pared 10 bases from V and 1 base from J, leaving 11 bases between. CDR3 amino acids: CATAEGSNQPQHF. The CDR3 DNA reads TGTGCCACTGCCGAGGGAAGCAATCAGCCCCAGCATTTT.

This rearrangement joins TRBV9 to TRBJ1-4; 7 nucleotides match TRBD1. The CDR3 runs to 15 residues. Trimming at V came to 5 bases and at J to 10 bases, leaving 14 bases not matched to a gene. CDR1 SGDLS and CDR2 YYNGEE come from the germline V gene. The CDR3 loop reads CASSRQGGAAAKLFF. The CDR3 DNA follows: TGTGCCAGCAGTCGTCAAGGGGGCGCGGCTGCAAAACTGTTTTTT.

The chain carries TRBV4-1 and TRBJ1-1; a weak D match, TRBD1 (5 bases). The CDR3 is 16 amino acids. The germline CDR1 and CDR2 sequences are MGHRA and YSYEKL. Trimming pared 4 bases from V and 2 bases from J, leaving 17 bases between. The CDR3 DNA reads TGCGCCAGCAGCCGGGGGGGTACCGGTCTAAACACTGAAGCTTTCTTT. Translated: CASSRGGTGLNTEAFF.

The chain couples TRBV18 to TRBJ2-2; D possibly corresponds to TRBD2 (5 bases). Germline CDR1 KGHSH, CDR2 LQKENI. The CDR3 loop spans 11 amino acids. Trimming pared 11 bases from V and 8 bases from J, leaving 12 bases between. This CDR3 is CALLRRGELFF. The CDR3 DNA follows: TGTGCCCTCCTCCGGAGGGGGGAGCTGTTTTTT.

The chain recombines TRBV20-1 with TRBJ1-2; D gene ambiguous. The CDR3 loop spans 9 amino acids. Trimming stripped 7 bases from V and 9 bases from J, with 9 bases between. Germline V lookup: CDR1 DFQATT, CDR2 SNEGSKA (reference sequence). The CDR3 region is CSVDSSYTF. The CDR3 region has the DNA TGCAGTGTAGATTCAAGCTACACCTTC.